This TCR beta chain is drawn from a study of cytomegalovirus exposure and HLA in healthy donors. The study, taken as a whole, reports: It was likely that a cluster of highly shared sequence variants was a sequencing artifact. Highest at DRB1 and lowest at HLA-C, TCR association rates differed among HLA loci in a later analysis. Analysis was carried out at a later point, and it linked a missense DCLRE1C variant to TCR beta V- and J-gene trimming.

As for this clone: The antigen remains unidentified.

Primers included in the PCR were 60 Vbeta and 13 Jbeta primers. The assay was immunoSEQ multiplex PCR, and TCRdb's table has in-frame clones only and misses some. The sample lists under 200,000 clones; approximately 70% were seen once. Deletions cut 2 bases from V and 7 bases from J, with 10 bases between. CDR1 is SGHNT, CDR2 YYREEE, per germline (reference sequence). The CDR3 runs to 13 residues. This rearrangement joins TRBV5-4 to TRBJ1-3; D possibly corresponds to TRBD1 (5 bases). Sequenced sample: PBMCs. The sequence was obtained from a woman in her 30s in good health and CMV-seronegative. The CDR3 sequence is CASSFPGRNTIYF. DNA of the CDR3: TGTGCCAGCAGCTTCCCAGGGAGGAACACCATATATTTT.